These 21 T cell receptor beta chains originate from one sample sequenced in a study of shared clonotypes between healthy human individuals. This table comes from immunoSEQ multiplex PCR, and its TCRdb copy is limited to in-frame clones, with some not included. The sample consists of 2.3 million or so clones, more than 85% of them appearing once. The sequenced sample consisted of naive CD4+ T cells from PBMCs. Stated subset: CD45RA+ positively selected. These receptors were taken from a young man in good health. Some clones in this sample may be carry-over from other donors' samples.

The genes are TRBV7-8 and TRBJ1-2; 7 bases match TRBD1. The germline V gene has CDR1 SGHVS and CDR2 FQNEAQ. J was trimmed by 2 bases and V by 2 bases; bases with no gene match: 11. The CDR3 runs to 17 residues. This CDR3 is CASSLSFIQGHNYGYTF. The CDR3 nucleotides are TGTGCCAGCAGCTTAAGTTTTATACAGGGGCACAACTATGGCTACACCTTC. The full variable domain, its missing parts supplied by reference TRBV7-8 and TRBJ1-2, is GAGVSQSPRYKVAKRGQDVALRCDPISGHVSLFWYQQALGQGPEFLTYFQNEAQLDKSGLPSDRFFAERPEGSVSTLKIQRTQQEDSAVYLCASSLSFIQGHNYGYTFGSGTRLTVV.

As regards this clone: Within the sample, other DNA sequences also encode this same CDR3. The gene calls are TRBV5-1 and TRBJ1-4; 10 nucleotides align to TRBD1. The CDR3 totals 14 residues. V shed 2 bases and J 8 bases; nucleotides not matched to a gene: 3. Looked up from germline, CDR1 is SGHRS and CDR2 is YFSETQ. The DNA of the CDR3 is TGCGCCAGCAGCTTAGGGACAGGGGAGGAAAAACTGTTTTTT. It encodes CASSLGTGEEKLFF. Based on the CDR3 plus reference TRBV5-1 and TRBJ1-4, the full variable domain is KAGVTQTPRYLIKTRGQQVTLSCSPISGHRSVSWYQQTPGQGLQFLFEYFSETQRNKGNFPGRFSGRQFSNSRSEMNVSTLELGDSALYLCASSLGTGEEKLFFGSGTQLSVL.

This chain links TRBV27 with TRBJ2-7; weak D call: TRBD1 (6 bases). With 0 bases removed from V and 6 bases from J, the gap between germline ends came to 9 bases. Germline assignment: CDR1 MNHEY and CDR2 SMNVEV (reference sequence). The CDR3 spans 13 residues. The CDR3 spells CASSLSPGAEQYF. In DNA, the CDR3 is TGTGCCAGCAGTTTATCGCCAGGGGCCGAGCAGTACTTC.

With regard to this clone: At one end the junction does not follow the germline gene, possibly because of a read error. The chain couples TRBV6-5 to TRBJ1-1; D gene unclear. The CDR3 runs 11 residues. Germline assignment: CDR1 MNHEY and CDR2 SVGAGI. CDR3 sequence reads: CASRKNSEAFF. The CDR3 region has the DNA TGTGCCAGCAGAAAGAACAGTGAAGCTTTCTTT.

The chain couples TRBV25-1 to TRBJ1-5, with 10 bases aligning to TRBD1. Germline CDR1 and CDR2: MGHDK and SYGVNS. The CDR3 runs 14 residues. With V trimmed by 4 bases and J by 4 bases, 1 base remained unmatched. Here the CDR3 reads CASSADRGNQPQHF. The DNA for the CDR3 is TGTGCCAGCAGTGCGGACAGGGGGAATCAGCCCCAGCATTTT. Based on the CDR3 plus reference TRBV25-1 and TRBJ1-5, the full variable domain is EADIYQTPRYLVIGTGKKITLECSQTMGHDKMYWYQQDPGMELHLIHYSYGVNSTEKGDLSSESTVSRIRTEHFPLTLESARPSHTSQYLCASSADRGNQPQHFGDGTRLSIL.

On this clone itself: The same CDR3 can be traced to other DNA sequences in this sample. The rearrangement joins TRBV5-1 to TRBJ2-5; maybe TRBD1 (5 bases). Deletions cut 0 bases from V and 5 bases from J, with 5 bases between. Germline CDR1 is SGHRS and CDR2 is YFSETQ. The CDR3 loop spans 12 amino acids. CDR3 sequence: CASSLDRETQYF. For the CDR3, the DNA is TGCGCCAGCAGCTTGGACAGGGAGACCCAGTACTTC. Full variable domain (remainder filled in from reference TRBV5-1 and TRBJ2-5): KAGVTQTPRYLIKTRGQQVTLSCSPISGHRSVSWYQQTPGQGLQFLFEYFSETQRNKGNFPGRFSGRQFSNSRSEMNVSTLELGDSALYLCASSLDRETQYFGPGTRLLVL.

The J gene is TRBJ2-7, the V gene TRBV28; TRBD2 matches 7 bases. CDR3 length: 14 amino acids. Germline values: CDR1 MDHEN, CDR2 SYDVKM. V trimming: 5 bases; J trimming: 6 bases; junction bases outside the gene matches: 10. This chain's CDR3 is CASSPSAGSGEQYF. The CDR3 region has the DNA TGTGCCAGCAGTCCTTCAGCGGGATCCGGCGAGCAGTACTTC.

The chain employs TRBV18 and TRBJ2-1, with a possible D match to TRBD2 (7 bases). The CDR3 covers 14 residues. The germline CDR1 and CDR2 sequences are KGHSH and LQKENI. Between the trimmed V and J ends, which lost 3 bases and 7 bases, there was a span of 13 bases. CDR3 loop: CASSPGGLENEQFF. CDR3 in DNA: TGTGCCAGCTCACCGGGGGGGCTGGAAAATGAGCAGTTCTTC.

The J gene is TRBJ2-5, the V gene TRBV7-2; D possibly corresponds to TRBD2 (6 bases). Germline V CDR1 and CDR2: SGHTA, FQGNSA. Trimming stripped 4 bases from V and 5 bases from J, with 8 bases between. The CDR3 totals 12 residues. The DNA for the CDR3 is TGTGCCAGCAGCTACGCGGGGGAGACCCAGTACTTC. Encoded protein: CASSYAGETQYF.

The chain is built from TRBV7-9 and TRBJ2-5, with 7 bases that match TRBD1. V lost 5 bases and J lost 0; bases outside the gene matches: 12. This CDR3 spans 17 amino acids. Germline-derived CDR1 and CDR2 are SEHNR and FQNEAQ (reference sequence). This chain's CDR3 is CASSTGTASGYQETQYF. CDR3 sequence (DNA): TGTGCCAGCAGCACCGGGACAGCGTCTGGGTACCAAGAGACCCAGTACTTC.

The CDR3 sequence is CASSIQRGSYNEQFF. CDR3 nucleotide sequence: TGTGCCAGCAGTATCCAAAGAGGGTCCTACAATGAGCAGTTCTTC. This chain uses TRBV7-2 with TRBJ2-1, with a possible D match to TRBD2 (5 bases). Trimming left V 6 bases short and J 1 base short, with 13 bases between. CDR3 length equals 15 residues. Germline V CDR1 and CDR2: SGHTA, FQGNSA. The whole variable domain, filled in from reference TRBV7-2 and TRBJ2-1, reads GAGVSQSPSNKVTEKGKDVELRCDPISGHTALYWYRQSLGQGLEFLIYFQGNSAPDKSGLPSDRFSAERTGGSVSTLTIQRTQQEDSAVYLCASSIQRGSYNEQFFGPGTRLTVL.

The chain couples TRBV19 to TRBJ1-3; D not resolved. Germline values: CDR1 LNHDA, CDR2 SQIVND (reference sequence). V gave up 4 bases and J gave up 0 bases, with 16 bases separating them. The CDR3 sequence is 17 residues long. The CDR3 is CASSRRLDRSSGNTIYF. As DNA, the CDR3 is TGTGCCAGTAGTAGACGACTTGACCGAAGCTCTGGAAACACCATATATTTT.

A remark on this clone: This CDR3 is also generated by other DNA sequences in the sample. The chain couples TRBV6-5 to TRBJ2-7; D might be TRBD2 (6 bases). Germline V CDR1 and CDR2: MNHEY, SVGAGI. V was pared by 5 bases and J by 1 base, with 9 bases between. This CDR3 contains 13 residues. CDR3 sequence reads: CASSLGGSYEQYF. The CDR3 DNA sequence: TGTGCCAGCAGTCTAGGAGGGTCCTACGAGCAGTACTTC.

This clone was seen just once. DNA for the CDR3: TGTGCCAGCAGGGAGAGAGAGACCAATGAAAAACTGTTTTTT. It translates to CASRERETNEKLFF. The chain is built from TRBV2 and TRBJ1-4; no clear D. Per germline, CDR1 SNHLY and CDR2 FYNNEI. Trimming cost V 6 bases and J 5 bases, with 13 bases left between them. The CDR3 consists of 14 residues.

The chain employs TRBV7-9 and TRBJ1-1; D gene ambiguous. Trimming left V 5 bases short and J 0 bases short, with 10 bases between. Germline CDR1 SEHNR, CDR2 FQNEAQ (reference sequence). This CDR3 is built from 14 residues. CDR3 residues: CASSRRPMNTEAFF. The CDR3 DNA is TGTGCCAGCAGCCGAAGACCCATGAACACTGAAGCTTTCTTT. Complete variable domain (other parts from reference TRBV7-9 and TRBJ1-1): DTGVSQNPRHKITKRGQNVTFRCDPISEHNRLYWYRQTLGQGPEFLTYFQNEAQLEKSRLLSDRFSAERPKGSFSTLEIQRTEQGDSAMYLCASSRRPMNTEAFFGQGTRLTVV.

The chain joins TRBV7-8 to TRBJ2-5, with 13 bases lining up with TRBD2. With V trimmed by 4 bases and J by 2 bases, 1 base remained unmatched. Germline CDR1 is SGHVS and CDR2 is FQNEAQ. This CDR3 contains 15 residues. Here the CDR3 reads CASSSGLAGQETQYF. The CDR3 DNA reads TGTGCCAGCAGCTCGGGACTAGCGGGACAAGAGACCCAGTACTTC.

This clone was seen more than once but under ten times. The V and J genes are TRBV5-3 and TRBJ1-5; D remains unclear. TRBV5-3 carries the ORF label, with uncertain function. With 6 bases removed from V and 0 bases from J, the gap between germline ends came to 13 bases. The CDR3 length is 15 residues. The CDR3 loop is CARTPELHSNQPQHF. In DNA, the CDR3 is TGTGCCAGAACCCCGGAGTTGCATAGCAATCAGCCCCAGCATTTT.

The chain recombines TRBV19 with TRBJ2-1; 13 bases are shared with TRBD2. CDR1 and CDR2 (germline): LNHDA, SQIVND (reference sequence). V dropped 4 bases and J dropped 8; count of bases not matched to a gene: 5. This CDR3 has 15 residues. CDR3 DNA sequence: TGTGCCAGTAGTAATTGGACTAGCGGGAGTTATGAGCAGTTCTTC. It is translated as CASSNWTSGSYEQFF.

The chain couples TRBV9 to TRBJ1-2; D perhaps matches TRBD1 (6 bases). Germline CDR1 SGDLS, CDR2 YYNGEE. CDR3 length: 17 amino acids. The V and J ends lost 5 bases and 1 base respectively, with 21 bases between them. The CDR3 sequence: CASSVGTTEFSNYGYTF. CDR3 DNA sequence: TGTGCCAGCAGTGTTGGGACAACGGAATTTAGTAACTATGGCTACACCTTC.

This clone appeared a single time. The chain links TRBV29-1 to TRBJ1-2; 7 bases align to TRBD1. Looked up from germline, CDR1 is SQVTM and CDR2 is ANQGSEA. This CDR3 region has 12 residues. The V and J ends lost 7 bases and 5 bases, in that order; junction bases with no gene match: 7. The CDR3 spells CSGRGERYGYTF. In DNA, the CDR3 is TGCAGCGGCAGGGGGGAGAGGTATGGCTACACCTTC.

V usage is TRBV15 and J usage is TRBJ1-3, with a possible D match to TRBD1 (5 bases). This CDR3 spans 14 amino acids. Germline values: CDR1 LNHNV, CDR2 YYDKDF (reference sequence). V lost 3 bases and J lost 7, with 13 bases in between. For the CDR3, the DNA is TGTGCCACCAGCAGCAACCAGGGCACCAACACCATATATTTT. Translating gives CATSSNQGTNTIYF.